Presented here are 14 T cell receptor beta chains from one specimen sequenced in a study of shared clonotypes between healthy human individuals. The assay was immunoSEQ multiplex PCR, and TCRdb's table has in-frame clones only and misses some. This sample has about 2,500,000 clones, with about 92% found just once. The material sequenced was naive CD4+ T cells sorted from blood. Regarding subset: CD45RA+ positively selected. These receptor sequences come from a man aged 18 to 29 in good health.

This chain links TRBV28 with TRBJ2-7, with TRBD1 as a possible D gene (6 bases). Looked up from germline, CDR1 is MDHEN and CDR2 is SYDVKM. Trimming shortened V by 5 bases and J by 6 bases, and 17 bases separated the two germline ends. The CDR3 sequence is 14 residues long. The CDR3 loop reads CASSAPGVLAEQYF. CDR3 DNA: TGTGCCAGCAGTGCTCCAGGGGTATTGGCCGAGCAGTACTTC.

The chain couples TRBV18 to TRBJ2-5; D is perhaps TRBD1 (5 bases). This CDR3 has 17 residues. The germline CDR1 and CDR2 sequences are KGHSH and LQKENI. V gave up 1 base and J gave up 2 bases, with 17 bases separating them. The CDR3 loop reads CASSPLGARTVQETQYF. The DNA of the CDR3 is TGTGCCAGCTCACCACTAGGGGCCAGGACGGTTCAAGAGACCCAGTACTTC.

The chain carries TRBV7-2 and TRBJ2-1, with TRBD2 matching 11 bases. Germline assignment: CDR1 SGHTA and CDR2 FQGNSA. The CDR3 is 19 amino acids. V gave up 0 bases and J gave up 10 bases; unmatched junction bases: 17. CDR3 region: CASSLARVVAGGPSMEQFF. The DNA for the CDR3 is TGTGCCAGCAGCTTAGCGCGGGTGGTAGCGGGAGGGCCGAGTATGGAGCAGTTCTTC. Complete variable domain (other parts from reference TRBV7-2 and TRBJ2-1): GAGVSQSPSNKVTEKGKDVELRCDPISGHTALYWYRQSLGQGLEFLIYFQGNSAPDKSGLPSDRFSAERTGGSVSTLTIQRTQQEDSAVYLCASSLARVVAGGPSMEQFFGPGTRLTVL.

The V call is TRBV25-1, the J call TRBJ1-1; 8 nucleotides align to TRBD1. The CDR3 is 14 residues long. After removal of 6 bases from V and 5 bases from J, the junction contained 8 bases not matched to a gene. From germline, CDR1 is MGHDK and CDR2 SYGVNS. CDR3 protein: CASRTGQGLTEAFF. In DNA form, the CDR3 reads TGTGCCAGCAGGACCGGACAGGGCTTGACTGAAGCTTTCTTT. Looking up the rest from reference TRBV25-1 and TRBJ1-1 gives the full variable domain: EADIYQTPRYLVIGTGKKITLECSQTMGHDKMYWYQQDPGMELHLIHYSYGVNSTEKGDLSSESTVSRIRTEHFPLTLESARPSHTSQYLCASRTGQGLTEAFFGQGTRLTVV.

The genes are TRBV5-4 and TRBJ2-1; 9 bases are a match to TRBD2. Trimming at V came to 3 bases and at J to 5 bases, leaving 9 bases not matched to a gene. The CDR3 has 16 amino acids. The germline V gene has CDR1 SGHNT and CDR2 YYREEE (reference sequence). CDR3 loop: CASSSPAGGGDNEQFF. The CDR3 coding sequence is TGTGCCAGCAGCTCCCCGGCGGGAGGGGGGGACAATGAGCAGTTCTTC.

The chain is built from TRBV5-4 and TRBJ2-7; the match to TRBD1 covers 8 bases. With 5 bases clipped from V and 7 bases from J, the junction kept 14 bases outside the gene matches. The CDR3 covers 15 residues. Germline-derived CDR1 and CDR2 are SGHNT and YYREEE (reference sequence). CDR3 sequence: CASSSSSTGVGEQYF. DNA for the CDR3: TGTGCCAGCAGTTCCTCATCGACAGGGGTGGGAGAGCAGTACTTC.

The rearrangement uses TRBV7-2 and TRBJ1-5; TRBD1 might be the D (6 bases). The CDR3 is 14 amino acids. The ends were cut back, 1 base at V and 6 bases at J, with 10 bases in the middle. Germline CDR1 SGHTA, CDR2 FQGNSA. CDR3 in amino acids: CASSLGQVGQPQHF. DNA for the CDR3: TGTGCCAGCAGCTTAGGACAGGTCGGTCAGCCCCAGCATTTT.

Of note for this clone: In the same sample, other DNA sequences code for this CDR3. The chain carries TRBV7-9 and TRBJ2-1; D possibly corresponds to TRBD2 (6 bases). V lost 0 bases and J 7 bases, leaving 7 bases between the germline ends. From germline, CDR1 is SEHNR and CDR2 FQNEAQ (reference sequence). The CDR3 has 13 residues. The CDR3 DNA reads as TGTGCCAGCAGCTTAGCGCGGGGAAATGAGCAGTTCTTC. The encoded protein is CASSLARGNEQFF. Full variable domain (missing parts from reference TRBV7-9 and TRBJ2-1): DTGVSQNPRHKITKRGQNVTFRCDPISEHNRLYWYRQTLGQGPEFLTYFQNEAQLEKSRLLSDRFSAERPKGSFSTLEIQRTEQGDSAMYLCASSLARGNEQFFGPGTRLTVL.

The rearrangement links TRBV29-1 to TRBJ2-3; D gene uncertain. Germline V gives CDR1 SQVTM, CDR2 ANQGSEA. The CDR3 length is 15 residues. Trimming removed 4 bases at V and 2 bases at J, with 16 bases between. CDR3 nucleotide sequence: TGCAGCGTTGCCGCCGGGTCCCAATTCACAGATACGCAGTATTTT. Translated, it gives CSVAAGSQFTDTQYF.

The V gene is TRBV10-3, the J gene TRBJ2-7; D is possibly TRBD2 (6 bases). CDR1 and CDR2 (germline): ENHRY, SYGVKD. V was cut by 3 bases and J by 1 base, with 13 bases left in between. There are 15 residues in the CDR3. The CDR3 DNA reads TGTGCCATCAGTGAATCTAGCGCCCTTTCCTACGAGCAGTACTTC. Translating gives CAISESSALSYEQYF.

V and J are TRBV2 and TRBJ2-2; D perhaps matches TRBD1 (5 bases). The germline V gene encodes CDR1 SNHLY and CDR2 FYNNEI. The CDR3 spans 16 residues. Trimming removed 6 bases from V and 1 base from J, with 15 bases in between. The CDR3 coding sequence is TGTGCCAGCAGCTCCGACAGCGCAAGGAACACCGGGGAGCTGTTTTTT. Translation: CASSSDSARNTGELFF.

Note on this clone: This specimen includes other DNA sequences encoding the same CDR3. The rearrangement uses TRBV5-1 and TRBJ2-3, with TRBD1 matching 7 bases. The CDR3 spans 14 residues. The V segment lost 2 bases and the J segment 3 bases; nucleotides outside the gene matches: 3. In germline, CDR1 is SGHRS, CDR2 YFSETQ. This CDR3 is CASSLGGTTDTQYF. The CDR3 nucleotides read TGCGCCAGCAGCTTAGGGGGCACAACAGATACGCAGTATTTT. The complete variable domain, with remaining parts taken from reference TRBV5-1 and TRBJ2-3, reads KAGVTQTPRYLIKTRGQQVTLSCSPISGHRSVSWYQQTPGQGLQFLFEYFSETQRNKGNFPGRFSGRQFSNSRSEMNVSTLELGDSALYLCASSLGGTTDTQYFGPGTRLTVL.

V and J are TRBV27 and TRBJ2-7; D may match TRBD1 or TRBD2 (5 bases each). Trimming pared 3 bases from V and 2 bases from J, leaving 11 bases between. The germline CDR1 and CDR2 sequences are MNHEY and SMNVEV (reference sequence). The CDR3 loop spans 14 amino acids. Here the CDR3 DNA reads TGTGCCAGCAGTTTCGGGGACGGAACCTACGAGCAGTACTTC. Its translation: CASSFGDGTYEQYF.

Note on this clone: Other nucleotide sequences in the sample specify the same CDR3. The chain is built from TRBV2 and TRBJ2-5, with 8 bases aligning to TRBD1. The length of the CDR3 is 12 residues. With V trimmed by 8 bases and J by 5 bases, 4 bases remained unmatched. CDR1 and CDR2 (germline): SNHLY, FYNNEI. CDR3 DNA sequence: TGTGCCAGCGGACAGGGAAGGGAGACCCAGTACTTC. Translating it yields CASGQGRETQYF.